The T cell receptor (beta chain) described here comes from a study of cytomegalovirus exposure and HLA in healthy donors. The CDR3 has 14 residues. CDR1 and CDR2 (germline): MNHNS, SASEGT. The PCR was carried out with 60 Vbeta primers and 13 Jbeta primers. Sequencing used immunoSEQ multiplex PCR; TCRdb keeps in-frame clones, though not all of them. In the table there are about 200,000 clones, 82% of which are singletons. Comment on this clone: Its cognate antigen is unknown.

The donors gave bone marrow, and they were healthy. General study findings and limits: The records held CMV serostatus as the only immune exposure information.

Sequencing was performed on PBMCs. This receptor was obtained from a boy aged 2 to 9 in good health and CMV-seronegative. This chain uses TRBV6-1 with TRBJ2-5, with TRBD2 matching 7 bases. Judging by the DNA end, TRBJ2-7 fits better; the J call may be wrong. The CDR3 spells CASSERGVTYEQYF. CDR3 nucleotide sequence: TGTGCCAGCAGTGAACGGGGGGTAACCTACGAGCAGTACTTC.